The 11 T cell receptor beta chains reported below all come from one sample, sequenced in a study of T cells in Graves' hyperthyroidism and ophthalmopathy. The source material, RNA transcripts, was used to amplify TCR beta CDR3 regions. When the TCR CDR3 underwent first-round RT-PCR, the HTBI primer set was used. TCRdb re-analysed the multiplex PCR reads in MiXCR, keeping a single row per CDR3 protein. The table records about 840,000 distinct CDR3 sequences, more than 30% of them present only once. Sequencing used blood. All receptors derive from a man aged 18-30 years with Graves' hyperthyroidism.

CDR3 sequence (DNA): TGTGCCAGCAGTGCTAGGAGGGGAACCTACGAGCAGTACTTC. It yields the protein CASSARRGTYEQYF. The gene calls are TRBV25-1 and TRBJ2-7, with a weak D call TRBD2 (6 bases). This CDR3 has 14 amino acids. Germline CDR1 reads MGHDK; CDR2 reads SYGVNS. Trimming cost V 4 bases and J 2 bases, with 12 bases left between them.

CDR3 nucleotides: TGCAGTGCCCAAATACGGGGGGGGAACACTCAGCCCCAGCATTTT. Its protein is CSAQIRGGNTQPQHF. The V gene is TRBV20-1, the J gene TRBJ1-5, with a weak D call TRBD1 (5 bases). This CDR3 has 15 amino acids. V was trimmed by 6 bases and J by 6 bases, leaving 21 bases between them. Per the germline V gene, CDR1 is DFQATT and CDR2 is SNEGSKA (reference sequence).

J is TRBJ2-5 and V is TRBV20-1, with D tentatively TRBD2 (5 bases). CDR1 is DFQATT, CDR2 SNEGSKA, per germline (reference sequence). CDR3 size: 14 residues. V gave up 0 bases and J gave up 3 bases, with 11 bases separating them. CDR3 nucleotides: TGCAGTGCTAGAGAGGGGAGACAAGAAGAGACCCAGTACTTC. Amino acid sequence: CSAREGRQEETQYF.

This clonotype appeared many times. The chain combines TRBV12-3 or TRBV12-4 with TRBJ1-2; D ambiguous. V lost 3 bases, J lost 4 bases, and 6 bases lay in between. This CDR3 comprises 12 residues. CDR3 DNA sequence: TGTGCCAGCAGTTTGAATCGCTATGGCTACACCTTC. Protein product: CASSLNRYGYTF.

J is TRBJ2-7 and V is TRBV7-6, with D maybe TRBD1 (6 bases). With 1 base removed from V and 3 bases from J, the gap between germline ends came to 13 bases. The CDR3 is 15 amino acids. The germline CDR1 and CDR2 sequences are SGHVS and FNYEAQ. The CDR3 DNA follows: TGTGCCAGCAGCTTAGAACAGGGCCCCCTCTACGAGCAGTACTTC. Translation gives CASSLEQGPLYEQYF.

The V and J genes are TRBV10-3 and TRBJ2-7, with D tentatively TRBD1 or TRBD2 (5 bases each). The CDR3 sequence is 15 residues long. Germline-derived CDR1 and CDR2 are ENHRY and SYGVKD. Trimming removed 0 bases from V and 2 bases from J, with 11 bases in between. For the CDR3, the DNA is TGTGCCATCAGTGAGTCGGCGAGGGGAACCTACGAGCAGTACTTC. Protein product: CAISESARGTYEQYF.

This clonotype was seen more than once but under ten times. This sequence joins TRBV5-4 and TRBJ2-7; D is perhaps TRBD2 (7 bases). V was trimmed by 4 bases and J by 3 bases, leaving 17 bases between them. Germline V gives CDR1 SGHNT, CDR2 YYREEE (reference sequence). This CDR3 region has 15 residues. Here the CDR3 reads CASSPGGHGDYEQYF. The CDR3 DNA sequence: TGTGCCAGCAGCCCGGGGGGACACGGAGACTACGAGCAGTACTTC. The full variable domain, completed using reference TRBV5-4 and TRBJ2-7, is ETGVTQSPTHLIKTRGQQVTLRCSSQSGHNTVSWYQQALGQGPQFIFQYYREEENGRGNFPPRFSGLQFPNYSSELNVNALELDDSALYLCASSPGGHGDYEQYFGPGTRLTVT.

Only a few counts were recorded for this clonotype. The chain couples TRBV5-5 to TRBJ1-2; D not certain. CDR1 and CDR2 (germline): SGHKS, YYEKEE (reference sequence). Trimming stripped 1 base from V and 0 bases from J, with 7 bases between. This CDR3 has 14 residues. CDR3 DNA sequence: TGTGCCAGCAGCTTGATCGGACCTAACTATGGCTACACCTTC. It yields the protein CASSLIGPNYGYTF.

Concerning this clonotype: This could be a read error, since a much larger clone is one nucleotide away. This chain links TRBV12-3 or TRBV12-4 with TRBJ1-3; no clear D. CDR3 length equals 12 residues. The CDR3 DNA sequence: TGTTCCAGCAGTTACGACGGAAACACCATATATTTT. Translated: CSSSYDGNTIYF.

The chain employs TRBV7-6 and TRBJ1-4; 8 bases line up with TRBD1. V lost 5 bases and J lost 7; bases outside the gene matches: 12. The CDR3 is made up of 16 amino acids. Per the germline V gene, CDR1 is SGHVS and CDR2 is FNYEAQ. The CDR3 sequence: CASSRPDRGWGEKLFF. CDR3 in DNA: TGTGCCAGCAGCAGACCTGACAGGGGTTGGGGTGAAAAACTGTTTTTT.

This clonotype has more than one count but fewer than ten. V gene TRBV19 combines with J gene TRBJ2-1; the D call may be TRBD1 or TRBD2 (5 bases each). Germline CDR1 is LNHDA and CDR2 is SQIVND (reference sequence). CDR3 length equals 11 residues. V gave up 1 base and J gave up 10 bases, with 5 bases separating them. This CDR3 is CASSIGGEQFF. The CDR3 DNA sequence: TGTGCCAGTAGTATAGGGGGGGAGCAGTTCTTC.